Each of the 9 T cell receptor beta chains below was sequenced from the same sample in a study of blood T cells in healthy people across ages. Combining a sample-barcoded 5' primer with a J-beta primer mix, a second PCR ran for roughly 6 to 11 cycles. Each CDR3 protein is one row after TCRdb ran MiXCR on the 5' RACE reads. The sample consists of about 2 million distinct CDR3 sequences, approximately 50% of them appearing once. The sequencing input was blood. These receptors came from a woman aged 40 to 55 in good health.

The chain uses TRBV4-1 and TRBJ2-7, with D possibly being TRBD2 (7 bases). CDR1 and CDR2 from the germline V gene are MGHRA and YSYEKL. V was clipped by 0 bases and J by 2 bases, with 14 bases between them. The CDR3 sequence is 16 residues long. CDR3 residues: CASSQDLRGGTYEQYF. CDR3 DNA: TGCGCCAGCAGCCAAGATCTGAGGGGGGGTACCTACGAGCAGTACTTC.

This clonotype appeared a single time. V is TRBV6-2 or TRBV6-3 and J is TRBJ2-6, with TRBD1 identical over 8 bases. With V trimmed by 6 bases and J by 4 bases, 8 bases remained unmatched. Germline lookup yields CDR1 MNHEY and CDR2 SVGEGT. CDR3 size: 16 residues. CDR3 sequence: CASSQDRGKGANVLTF. CDR3 bases: TGTGCCAGCAGCCAAGACAGGGGAAAAGGGGCCAACGTCCTGACTTTC.

This clonotype was recorded at least ten times. This chain connects TRBV4-3 to TRBJ2-7; no reliable D call. Germline CDR1 reads LGHNA; CDR2 reads YSLEER. Trimming cost V 0 bases and J 3 bases, with 6 bases left between them. This CDR3 comprises 13 residues. This CDR3 reads CASSQDSFYEQYF. The CDR3 coding sequence is TGCGCCAGCAGCCAAGATAGTTTCTACGAGCAGTACTTC.

The chain is built from TRBV12-3 or TRBV12-4 and TRBJ1-5, with D tentatively TRBD1 (5 bases). The CDR3 extends over 15 amino acids. Trimming left V 3 bases short and J 6 bases short, with 15 bases between. The CDR3 loop reads CASSFNRQGGQPQHF. The CDR3 DNA reads as TGTGCCAGCAGTTTCAATAGGCAGGGCGGTCAGCCCCAGCATTTT.

This clonotype was counted between two and nine times. The J gene is TRBJ1-4, the V gene TRBV27; 7 nucleotides align to TRBD1. Trimming removed 2 bases from V and 7 bases from J; junction bases left unmatched: 10. From germline, CDR1 is MNHEY and CDR2 SMNVEV (reference sequence). The CDR3 sequence is 16 residues long. CDR3 DNA: TGTGCCAGCAGTTTAAAGGGGGCGCGGTCCGGTGAAAAACTGTTTTTT. It yields the protein CASSLKGARSGEKLFF.

The chain joins TRBV29-1 to TRBJ2-5, with TRBD2 identical over 15 bases. This CDR3 comprises 15 residues. Germline values: CDR1 SQVTM, CDR2 ANQGSEA. Losses at the gene ends were 6 bases for V and 11 bases for J; bases not matched to a gene: 13. The CDR3 DNA is TGCAGCGTCGGGGGACTAGCGGGGGGCCCCAATGAGCAGTACTTC. It codes for CSVGGLAGGPNEQYF.

The genes are TRBV5-1 and TRBJ2-3; 9 positions match TRBD2. Per the germline V gene, CDR1 is SGHRS and CDR2 is YFSETQ. The V and J ends lost 6 bases and 3 bases, in that order; junction bases with no gene match: 11. The CDR3 has 16 amino acids. CDR3 protein: CASTLRSGGRTDTQYF. The CDR3 nucleotides are TGCGCCAGCACCCTTAGGAGCGGGGGGAGGACAGATACGCAGTATTTT.

The rearrangement uses TRBV20-1 and TRBJ2-1, with D possibly matching TRBD1 (5 bases). The CDR3 sequence is 12 residues long. Trimming cost V 3 bases and J 4 bases, with 7 bases left between them. The germline V gene has CDR1 DFQATT and CDR2 SNEGSKA (reference sequence). CDR3 DNA sequence: TGCAGTGCTAGGGGGCATTACAATGAGCAGTTCTTC. Protein sequence: CSARGHYNEQFF.

The rearrangement joins TRBV20-1 to TRBJ2-1, with 8 bases aligning to TRBD1. Germline-derived CDR1 and CDR2 are DFQATT and SNEGSKA (reference sequence). This CDR3 has 15 amino acids. Losses at the gene ends were 6 bases for V and 6 bases for J; bases not matched to a gene: 13. The CDR3 DNA sequence: TGCAGTGCCCCCGTTCGAGGACAGGGCAGCAATGAGCAGTTCTTC. Amino acid sequence: CSAPVRGQGSNEQFF.